This T cell receptor (beta chain) originates from a study of cytomegalovirus exposure and HLA in healthy donors. The study, taken as a whole, reports: Associated with cytomegalovirus, according to the listing, were 170 or so TCR beta chains. Later analysis associated a missense DCLRE1C variant with TCR beta V- and J-gene trimming. Later, an analysis showed that TCR beta chains associated with HLA were more clonally expanded than others that were equally common.

Points on this clone: Its antigen is still unknown.

V was pared by 5 bases and J by 2 bases, with 12 bases of the junction left unmatched. Germline-derived CDR1 and CDR2 are SGHVS and FNYEAQ. This CDR3 contains 17 residues. PCR was performed using 60 Vbeta and 13 Jbeta primers. Method: immunoSEQ multiplex PCR; TCRdb's copy keeps in-frame clones and lacks some. The table has around 150,000 clones, roughly 80% seen once. Sequenced material: PBMCs. The chain couples TRBV7-6 to TRBJ2-1; 7 bases map to TRBD2. The clonotype comes from a man aged 18 to 30 in good health and CMV-seronegative. CDR3 sequence (DNA): TGTGCCAGCAGCCTACGCCCGCCTGGGAGGGCCTACAATGAGCAGTTCTTC. It yields the protein CASSLRPPGRAYNEQFF.